The 10 T cell receptor beta chains presented below share a single source sample, sequenced in a study of cytomegalovirus exposure and HLA in healthy donors. PCR primers comprised 60 Vbeta and 13 Jbeta primers. Generated by immunoSEQ multiplex PCR, the TCRdb table keeps only in-frame clones and is missing some. This table has roughly 180,000 clones, around four fifths appearing once. The sample was PBMCs. Every receptor here comes from a man aged 30 to 45 in good health and CMV-seronegative.

This rearrangement joins TRBV5-4 to TRBJ2-1; 9 bases agree with TRBD2. CDR1 and CDR2 (germline): SGHNT, YYREEE (reference sequence). This CDR3 contains 16 residues. V lost 4 bases, J lost 9 bases, and 14 bases stayed unmatched. The CDR3 here is CASSVEGLARPFEQFF. The CDR3 region has the DNA TGTGCCAGCAGCGTGGAGGGACTAGCCCGACCATTTGAGCAGTTCTTC. Supplemented by reference TRBV5-4 and TRBJ2-1, the full variable domain reads ETGVTQSPTHLIKTRGQQVTLRCSSQSGHNTVSWYQQALGQGPQFIFQYYREEENGRGNFPPRFSGLQFPNYSSELNVNALELDDSALYLCASSVEGLARPFEQFFGPGTRLTVL.

The chain carries TRBV5-1 and TRBJ2-1; 7 positions match TRBD2. The junction had 14 bases not matched to a gene; V was cut back by 1 base and J by 4 bases. The CDR3 is 18 residues long. Germline loops: CDR1 SGHRS, CDR2 YFSETQ. CDR3 residues: CASSLIAGVVYTYNEQFF. CDR3 in DNA: TGCGCCAGCAGCTTGATTGCGGGGGTGGTCTACACATACAATGAGCAGTTCTTC.

The chain recombines TRBV9 with TRBJ2-5, with TRBD2 matching over 11 bases. CDR1 and CDR2 from the germline V gene are SGDLS and YYNGEE. This CDR3 contains 18 residues. V trimming: 4 bases; J trimming: 5 bases; junction bases outside the gene matches: 16. DNA for the CDR3: TGTGCCAGCAGCCGCGGGGGTAGCGGGGGGGCGGCGGGGGAGACCCAGTACTTC. Encoded protein: CASSRGGSGGAAGETQYF.

Remarks on this clone: At one end the junction does not follow the germline gene, possibly because of a read error. CDR3 loop: CASSPQVDRGFYF. The CDR3 DNA sequence: TGTGCCAGCTCACCTCAGGTGGACAGGGGTTTTTATTTC. The chain links TRBV18 to TRBJ2-7; TRBD1 matches 9 bases. The germline CDR1 and CDR2 sequences are KGHSH and LQKENI. This CDR3 region has 13 residues.

This clone was found a few times. V usage is TRBV5-4 and J usage is TRBJ1-6, with D possibly matching TRBD1 (5 bases). Per the germline V gene, CDR1 is SGHNT and CDR2 is YYREEE (reference sequence). The CDR3 spans 13 residues. V was trimmed by 4 bases and J by 10 bases, leaving 12 bases between them. The CDR3 sequence: CASSGAGESPLHF. The CDR3 DNA reads as TGTGCCAGCAGCGGAGCGGGGGAATCACCCCTCCACTTT.

This clone appeared a few times. The V gene is TRBV2, the J gene TRBJ1-4; possible D gene TRBD1, 5 bases. V was cut by 6 bases and J by 5 bases, with 13 bases left in between. The germline V gene has CDR1 SNHLY and CDR2 FYNNEI. The CDR3 is 14 residues long. CDR3 nucleotides: TGTGCCAGCAGATGGGGGGGAGAGAATGAAAAACTGTTTTTT. Translated, it gives CASRWGGENEKLFF. The whole variable domain, remainder taken from reference TRBV2 and TRBJ1-4, is EPEVTQTPSHQVTQMGQEVILRCVPISNHLYFYWYRQILGQKVEFLVSFYNNEISEKSEIFDDQFSVERPDGSNFTLKIRSTKLEDSAMYFCASRWGGENEKLFFGSGTQLSVL.

The chain recombines TRBV11-3 with TRBJ2-1; TRBD2 aligns across 9 bases. Germline CDR1 and CDR2: SGHNT and YENEEA. The CDR3 sequence is 18 residues long. Trimming removed 1 base from V and 4 bases from J; junction bases left unmatched: 11. The CDR3 spells CASSLAAGGPSRYNEQFF. CDR3 DNA sequence: TGTGCCAGCAGCTTAGCTGCGGGAGGGCCCTCTCGGTACAATGAGCAGTTCTTC.

The gene calls are TRBV7-2 and TRBJ2-3; maybe TRBD2 (6 bases). Between the trimmed V and J ends, which lost 4 bases and 0 bases, there was a span of 17 bases. The length of the CDR3 is 17 residues. Germline V gene sequence: CDR1 SGHTA, CDR2 FQGNSA. The CDR3 nucleotides read TGTGCCAGCAGCTCACGAATTAGCGGAGGTAGCACAGATACGCAGTATTTT. Its protein product is CASSSRISGGSTDTQYF.

This rearrangement joins TRBV15 to TRBJ2-7; perhaps TRBD2 as D (6 bases). The V end was cut by 3 bases, the J end by 3 bases, with 12 bases between. CDR3 length: 14 amino acids. The V gene's germline CDR1 is LNHNV and CDR2 YYDKDF (reference sequence). In DNA form, the CDR3 reads TGTGCCACCAGCAGTGAGGGAGGAGTCTACGAGCAGTACTTC. Its protein is CATSSEGGVYEQYF. The entire variable domain, with the rest obtained from reference TRBV15 and TRBJ2-7, is as follows: DAMVIQNPRYQVTQFGKPVTLSCSQTLNHNVMYWYQQKSSQAPKLLFHYYDKDFNNEADTPDNFQSRRPNTSFCFLDIRSPGLGDTAMYLCATSSEGGVYEQYFGPGTRLTVT.

This clone was found a few times. The chain links TRBV6-6 to TRBJ1-1; D ambiguous. The CDR3 sequence is 12 residues long. The germline V gene encodes CDR1 MNHNY and CDR2 SVGAGI (reference sequence). Deletions cut 7 bases from V and 0 bases from J, with 6 bases between. In DNA, the CDR3 is TGTGCCAGCAATCGGTTGAACACTGAAGCTTTCTTT. This gives the protein CASNRLNTEAFF.